This TCR beta chain stems from a study of blood T cells in healthy people across ages. Study-wide points: More naive CD4+ cells and higher diversity marked long-lived donors relative to aged donors. Estimates of diversity drawn from one million T cells were considered underestimates. As naive T cell percentage varied, TCR beta diversity correlated strongly with it.

Extractions gave at least 5.5 micrograms of total RNA per sample. A second about 7 to 11 cycle PCR used barcoded and J-beta primers. TCRdb independently ran MiXCR on the 5' RACE reads; one entry per CDR3 protein. The data show 1.5 million to 2 million distinct CDR3 sequences, with about 31% seen just once and roughly 12% held by the top ten. This clonotype was recorded a few times. Its antigen is undetermined. Germline V gene lookup returns CDR1 SGHTS and CDR2 YDEGEE. V was trimmed by 0 bases and J by 4 bases, leaving 16 bases between them. The length of the CDR3 is 16 residues. The chain recombines TRBV5-8 with TRBJ1-1; D uncertain. The sample comprised blood. This TCR came from a woman younger than 45 in good health. The CDR3 spells CASSLEFGAGSTEAFF. Written as DNA, the CDR3 is TGTGCCAGCAGCTTGGAATTCGGCGCGGGGAGCACTGAAGCTTTCTTT.